Listed below are T cell receptor beta chains from one sample, sequenced in a study of cytomegalovirus exposure and HLA in healthy donors. Produced via immunoSEQ multiplex PCR; TCRdb's table is partial and in-frame only. This table holds 100,000 to 150,000 clones, 75% to 85% found once. Source material: PBMCs. The receptors derive from a female donor in good health and CMV-seropositive. The conserved cysteine and the conserved F or W are not part of the CDR3 here. Part of the rows lack a size; the others show once, few, many or a class for expanded clones.

J gene: TRBJ2-5
V gene: TRBV19
clone size: -
CDR3 protein: ATSGTSGGETQY

J gene: TRBJ2-5
V gene: TRBV28
clone size: -
CDR3 protein: ASTPDRGRKTQY

J gene: TRBJ1-2
V gene: TRBV5-6
clone size: -
CDR3 protein: ASSLGQVGGYT

J gene: TRBJ2-1
V gene: TRBV28
clone size: -
CDR3 protein: ASSLIDTYNEQF

J gene: TRBJ2-3
V gene: TRBV7-3
clone size: -
CDR3 protein: ASSSSTRADTQY

J gene: TRBJ2-5
V gene: TRBV10-1
clone size: -
CDR3 protein: ASSSSTSGGARETQY

J gene: TRBJ1-1
V gene: TRBV14
clone size: once
CDR3 protein: ASSQFTDPPEAF

J gene: TRBJ1-6
V gene: TRBV28
clone size: -
CDR3 protein: ASSFKNSPLH

J gene: TRBJ2-1
V gene: TRBV4-1
clone size: -
CDR3 protein: ASSPSGTGNNEQF

J gene: TRBJ1-1
V gene: TRBV5-1
clone size: -
CDR3 protein: ASNRVGNTEAF